This TCR beta chain was recovered during a study of blood T cell repertoires in COVID-19. Study information: Spain, Italy and the United States supplied samples that represented acute and convalescent COVID-19. PBMCs, B-cell-depleted T cells, or T cells were the source of the cDNA or gDNA that made up the material.

As originally analysed: Amplification from reference gene primers served as the basis for estimated nucleated cell counts. Assay: immunoSEQ multiplex PCR; the TCRdb copy retains only in-frame clones and omits some. For V, J and clone size, that table is used; D and trimming come from the DNA. The data show fewer than 150,000 clones, 80% to 90% seen once. This CDR3 is 14 amino acids long. V lost 5 bases to trimming and J lost 3 bases, with 11 bases between them. CDR1 SGHTA and CDR2 FQGNSA come from the germline V gene. The chain combines TRBV7-2 with TRBJ2-1, with D uncertain. The sequencing input was peripheral blood. The source is a woman in her forties or fifties with active or convalescent COVID-19. Here the CDR3 DNA reads TGTGCCAGCAGCCGCCTCCCCGGCTACAATGAGCAGTTCTTC. Amino acid sequence: CASSRLPGYNEQFF.